This is a list of T cell receptor beta chains from one sample in a study of technical replicates of blood from a few donors. Using immunoSEQ multiplex PCR, the repertoire was profiled, and TCRdb retains in-frame clones only, with some absent. The table includes around 72,000 clones, approximately 93% detected once. The sample consisted of PBMCs. The source of these receptors is a human donor in good health. Some clones in this sample may be carry-over from other donors' samples. Both conserved end residues are part of each CDR3. A D gene is named only where the DNA matches it firmly. Size is stated for part of the rows, as once, few or many counts, or as a class when the clone is expanded.

CASGRDSYEQYF	TGTGCCAGCGGCCGGGACAGCTACGAGCAGTACTTC	TRBJ2-7	NA	TRBV19	TRBD1
CASSWGQTSNYGYTF	TGCGCCAGCAGCTGGGGACAGACCTCAAACTATGGCTACACCTTC	TRBJ1-2	NA	TRBV5-1	TRBD1
CASSQRTDGAYEQYF	TGTGCCAGCAGCCAGCGGACGGATGGGGCCTACGAGCAGTACTTC	TRBJ2-7	once	TRBV5-4	NA
CASSSFRGGATNEKLFF	TGTGCCAGCAGCTCTTTTCGCGGGGGGGCAACTAATGAAAAACTGTTTTTT	TRBJ1-4	once	TRBV7-2	NA
CASSPGQGEAFF	TGTGCCAGCAGCCCCGGACAGGGGGAAGCTTTCTTT	TRBJ1-1	NA	TRBV6-5	TRBD1
CASSDRAQSWETQYF	TGTGCCAGCAGTGACAGGGCTCAAAGTTGGGAGACCCAGTACTTC	TRBJ2-5	NA	TRBV6-1	NA
CASSLGDEQYF	TGTGCCAGCAGCCTCGGGGACGAGCAGTACTTC	TRBJ2-7	NA	TRBV5-4	NA
CASSQGVAGGPETQYF	TGCGCCAGCAGCCAGGGGGTAGCGGGAGGGCCGGAGACCCAGTACTTC	TRBJ2-5	few	TRBV4-3	TRBD2
CASSRGTGVVGNYGYTF	TGTGCCAGCAGCCGAGGGACAGGGGTCGTTGGCAACTATGGCTACACCTTC	TRBJ1-2	once	TRBV14	TRBD1
CSVDPGLPYNEQFF	TGCAGCGTTGATCCGGGACTACCATACAATGAGCAGTTCTTC	TRBJ2-1	NA	TRBV29-1	TRBD2
CASGLGTSGETQYF	TGTGCTAGTGGTTTGGGGACTAGCGGAGAGACCCAGTACTTC	TRBJ2-5	NA	TRBV12-5	TRBD2
CASSERGYTGELFF	TGCGCCAGCAGTGAGCGGGGTTACACCGGGGAGCTGTTTTTT	TRBJ2-2	NA	TRBV10-2	NA
CASSQIRGYAANEKLFF	TGTGCCAGCAGCCAAATTCGGGGGTATGCGGCTAATGAAAAACTGTTTTTT	TRBJ1-4	NA	TRBV4-2	NA
CASSSLAGGSGQFF	TGTGCCAGCAGTTCACTAGCGGGGGGGTCGGGGCAGTTCTTC	TRBJ2-1	NA	TRBV7-9	TRBD2
CSVADGGTEAFF	TGCAGCGTCGCTGACGGGGGGACTGAAGCTTTCTTT	TRBJ1-1	NA	TRBV29-1	NA
CASSYSSSSNQPQHF	TGTGCCAGCAGTTACTCGTCGTCCTCCAATCAGCCCCAGCATTTT	TRBJ1-5	NA	TRBV6-5	NA
CASSEGDARSYEQYF	TGTGCCAGCAGTGAGGGAGACGCCCGCTCCTACGAGCAGTACTTC	TRBJ2-7	NA	TRBV25-1	NA
CASSYRVSSYEQYF	TGTGCCAGCAGTTATCGGGTGAGCTCCTACGAGCAGTACTTC	TRBJ2-7	NA	TRBV6-5	NA
CASSLWGDNSPLHF	TGTGCCAGCAGCCTGTGGGGGGATAATTCACCCCTCCACTTT	TRBJ1-6	NA	TRBV7-9	NA
CASSVGQGYRNEKLFF	TGTGCCAGCAGCGTAGGTCAGGGGTACCGTAATGAAAAACTGTTTTTT	TRBJ1-4	NA	TRBV9	NA
CASTLQGQETQYF	TGTGCCAGCACCTTACAGGGGCAAGAGACCCAGTACTTC	TRBJ2-5	once	TRBV7-9	TRBD1
CASSFSGQETQYF	TGTGCCAGCAGTTTTAGCGGCCAAGAGACCCAGTACTTC	TRBJ2-5	once	TRBV6-5	NA
CASSESGDYNEQFF	TGTGCCAGCAGTGAAAGCGGGGACTACAATGAGCAGTTCTTC	TRBJ2-1	NA	TRBV25-1	TRBD2
CASSLWDNQETQYF	TGTGCCAGCAGTTTATGGGACAACCAAGAGACCCAGTACTTC	TRBJ2-5	NA	TRBV27	NA
CSFGGVYGYTF	TGCAGTTTCGGGGGGGTCTATGGCTACACCTTC	TRBJ1-2	many	TRBV20-1	NA
CSAGTDHGYTF	TGCAGTGCCGGGACAGACCATGGCTACACCTTC	TRBJ1-2	NA	TRBV20-1	TRBD1
CASTPRTGWDEKLFF	TGTGCCAGTACCCCCCGGACAGGGTGGGATGAAAAACTGTTTTTT	TRBJ1-4	NA	TRBV19	TRBD1
CASSLAGGPTDTQYF	TGTGCCAGCAGCTTAGCCGGGGGACCCACAGATACGCAGTATTTT	TRBJ2-3	NA	TRBV7-6	NA
CASSLGQGRGSDTQYF	TGTGCCAGCAGCCTCGGACAGGGGAGGGGGTCAGATACGCAGTATTTT	TRBJ2-3	NA	TRBV7-8	TRBD1
CASSVSYEQYF	TGTGCCAGCAGTGTTAGCTACGAGCAGTACTTC	TRBJ2-7	NA	TRBV6-1	NA
CASRRTDTQYF	TGTGCCAGCAGGAGGACAGATACGCAGTATTTT	TRBJ2-3	NA	TRBV27	NA
CASSFTGVGWGTDTQYF	TGTGCCAGCAGCTTTACAGGGGTCGGATGGGGCACAGATACGCAGTATTTT	TRBJ2-3	NA	TRBV5-8	TRBD1
CASSVEDRGEQYF	TGTGCCAGCAGCGTAGAGGACAGGGGCGAGCAGTACTTC	TRBJ2-7	NA	TRBV9	TRBD1
CASSQAGDTGFYGYTF	TGTGCCAGCAGCCAAGCCGGAGATACAGGGTTCTATGGCTACACCTTC	TRBJ1-2	NA	TRBV4-2	NA
CASSQIGSGRARNEQFF	TGCGCCAGCAGCCAAATCGGTAGCGGGAGGGCCCGGAATGAGCAGTTCTTC	TRBJ2-1	NA	TRBV4-1	TRBD2
CASSEQIQYNEQFF	TGTGCCAGCAGTGAACAGATACAATACAATGAGCAGTTCTTC	TRBJ2-1	NA	TRBV6-1	NA
CASNRWGGARNTIYF	TGTGCCAGCAACCGGTGGGGGGGGGCCAGAAACACCATATATTTT	TRBJ1-3	NA	TRBV5-4	NA
CASSSGGHRQETQYF	TGTGCCAGCAGCTCGGGGGGCCACCGCCAAGAGACCCAGTACTTC	TRBJ2-5	NA	TRBV7-3	NA
CASSKGAGGNTEAFF	TGTGCCAGCAGCAAAGGGGCAGGGGGGAACACTGAAGCTTTCTTT	TRBJ1-1	NA	TRBV7-3	TRBD1
CASRQTGVGEKLFF	TGTGCCAGCAGACAGACAGGGGTGGGTGAAAAACTGTTTTTT	TRBJ1-4	NA	TRBV2	TRBD1
CASSTGTSKDQYF	TGTGCCAGCTCAACCGGGACTAGCAAGGACCAGTACTTC	TRBJ2-5	NA	TRBV18	TRBD2
CASSAGQGLDYEQYF	TGTGCCAGCAGCGCGGGACAGGGGCTGGACTACGAGCAGTACTTC	TRBJ2-7	NA	TRBV9	TRBD1